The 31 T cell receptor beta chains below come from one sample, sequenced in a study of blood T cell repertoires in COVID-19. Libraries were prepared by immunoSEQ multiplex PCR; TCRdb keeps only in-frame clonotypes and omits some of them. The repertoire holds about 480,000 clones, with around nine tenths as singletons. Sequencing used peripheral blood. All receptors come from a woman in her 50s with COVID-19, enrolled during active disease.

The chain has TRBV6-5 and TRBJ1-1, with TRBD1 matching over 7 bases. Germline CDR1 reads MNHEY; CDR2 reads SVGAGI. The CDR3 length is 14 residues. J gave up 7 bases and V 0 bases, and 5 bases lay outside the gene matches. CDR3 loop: CASSYSRGPGEAFF. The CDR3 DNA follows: TGTGCCAGCAGTTACTCGAGGGGGCCCGGTGAAGCTTTCTTT.

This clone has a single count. CDR3 DNA sequence: TGTGCCAGCAGTGAGGGCAGGGCCAATGAGCAGTTCTTC. It encodes CASSEGRANEQFF. This chain joins TRBV25-1 and TRBJ2-1; D is perhaps TRBD1 (5 bases). From germline, CDR1 is MGHDK and CDR2 SYGVNS. This CDR3 region has 13 residues. V lost 3 bases and J 6 bases, leaving 9 bases between the germline ends.

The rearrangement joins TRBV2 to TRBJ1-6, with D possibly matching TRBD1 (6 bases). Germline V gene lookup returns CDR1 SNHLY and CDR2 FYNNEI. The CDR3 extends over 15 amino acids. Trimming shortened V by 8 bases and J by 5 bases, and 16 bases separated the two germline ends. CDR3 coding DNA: TGTGCCAGCTCCCTAGGGACACCAGATAATTCACCCCTCCACTTT. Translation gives CASSLGTPDNSPLHF.

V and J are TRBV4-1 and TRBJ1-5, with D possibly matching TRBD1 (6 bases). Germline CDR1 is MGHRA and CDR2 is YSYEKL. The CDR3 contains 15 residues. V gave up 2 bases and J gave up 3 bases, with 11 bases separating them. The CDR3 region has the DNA TGCGCCAGCAGCCAACAAGGACAGCTCAATCAGCCCCAGCATTTT. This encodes CASSQQGQLNQPQHF.

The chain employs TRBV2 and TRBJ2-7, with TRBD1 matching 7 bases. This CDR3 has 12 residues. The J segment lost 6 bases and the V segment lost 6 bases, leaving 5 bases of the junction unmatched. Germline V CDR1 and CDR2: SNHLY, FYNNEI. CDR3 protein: CASRTGISEQYF. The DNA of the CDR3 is TGTGCCAGCAGGACAGGGATCTCCGAGCAGTACTTC.

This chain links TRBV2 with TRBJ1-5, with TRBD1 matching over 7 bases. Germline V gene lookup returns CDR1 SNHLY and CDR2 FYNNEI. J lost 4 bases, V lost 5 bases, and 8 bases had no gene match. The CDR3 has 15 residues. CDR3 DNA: TGTGCCAGCAGTTCAGGGGGTGGGGGTAATCAGCCCCAGCATTTT. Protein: CASSSGGGGNQPQHF.

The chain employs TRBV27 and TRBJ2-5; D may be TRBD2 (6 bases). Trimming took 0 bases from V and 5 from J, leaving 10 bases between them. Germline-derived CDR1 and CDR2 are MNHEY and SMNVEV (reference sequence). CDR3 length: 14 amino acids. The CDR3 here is CASSLSPGVETQYF. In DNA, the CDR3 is TGTGCCAGCAGTTTATCGCCGGGGGTGGAGACCCAGTACTTC.

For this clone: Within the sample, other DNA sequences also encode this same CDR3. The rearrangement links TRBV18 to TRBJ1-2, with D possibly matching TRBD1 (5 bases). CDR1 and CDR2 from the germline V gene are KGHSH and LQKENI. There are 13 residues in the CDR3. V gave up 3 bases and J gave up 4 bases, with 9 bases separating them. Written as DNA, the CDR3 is TGTGCCAGCTCACCCCAGGGAGGCTATGGCTACACCTTC. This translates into CASSPQGGYGYTF. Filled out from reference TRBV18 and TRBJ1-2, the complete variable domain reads NAGVMQNPRHLVRRRGQEARLRCSPMKGHSHVYWYRQLPEEGLKFMVYLQKENIIDESGMPKERFSAEFPKEGPSILRIQQVVRGDSAAYFCASSPQGGYGYTFGSGTRLTVV.

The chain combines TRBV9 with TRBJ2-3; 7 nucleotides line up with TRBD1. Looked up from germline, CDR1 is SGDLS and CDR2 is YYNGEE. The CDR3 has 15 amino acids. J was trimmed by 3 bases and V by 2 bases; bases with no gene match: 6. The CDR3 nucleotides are TGTGCCAGCAGCGTGGGGACAGTTGTTACAGATACGCAGTATTTT. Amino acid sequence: CASSVGTVVTDTQYF.

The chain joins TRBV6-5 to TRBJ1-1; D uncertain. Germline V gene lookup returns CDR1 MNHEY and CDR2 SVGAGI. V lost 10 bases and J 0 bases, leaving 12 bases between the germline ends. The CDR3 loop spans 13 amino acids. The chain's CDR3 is CATALPVNTEAFF. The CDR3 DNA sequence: TGTGCCACCGCCCTGCCAGTGAACACTGAAGCTTTCTTT.

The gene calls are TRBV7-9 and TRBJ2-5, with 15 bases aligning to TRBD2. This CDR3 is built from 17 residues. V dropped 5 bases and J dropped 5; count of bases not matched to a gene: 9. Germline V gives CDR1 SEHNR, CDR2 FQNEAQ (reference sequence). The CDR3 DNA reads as TGTGCCAGCAGCCCGGGGACTAGCGGGGGGTTTCGGGAGACCCAGTACTTC. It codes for CASSPGTSGGFRETQYF.

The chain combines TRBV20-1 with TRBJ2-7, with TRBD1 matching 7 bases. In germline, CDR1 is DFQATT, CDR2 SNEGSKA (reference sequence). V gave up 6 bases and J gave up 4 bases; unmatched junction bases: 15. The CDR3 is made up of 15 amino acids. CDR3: CSASRDSGTEYEQYF. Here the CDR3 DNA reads TGCAGTGCGAGTAGGGACAGTGGTACAGAATACGAGCAGTACTTC.

CDR3 coding DNA: TGTGCCAGCAGTGACTTATACACAGATACGCAGTATTTT. It is translated as CASSDLYTDTQYF. The chain couples TRBV2 to TRBJ2-3; D is ambiguous. CDR3 size: 13 residues. Per germline, CDR1 SNHLY and CDR2 FYNNEI. Between the trimmed V and J ends, which lost 3 bases and 2 bases, there was a span of 6 bases.

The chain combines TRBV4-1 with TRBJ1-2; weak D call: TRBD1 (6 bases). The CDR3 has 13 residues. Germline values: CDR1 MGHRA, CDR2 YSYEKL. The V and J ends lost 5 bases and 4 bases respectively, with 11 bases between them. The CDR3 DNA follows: TGCGCCAGCAGCTCACGGACAGCCTATGGCTACACCTTC. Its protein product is CASSSRTAYGYTF.

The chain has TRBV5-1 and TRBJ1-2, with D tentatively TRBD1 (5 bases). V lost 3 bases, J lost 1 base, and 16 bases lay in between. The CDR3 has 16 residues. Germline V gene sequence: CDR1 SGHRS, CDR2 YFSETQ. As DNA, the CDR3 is TGCGCCAGCAGCTCCGGTACGGGTCAGGGTAACTATGGCTACACCTTC. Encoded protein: CASSSGTGQGNYGYTF.

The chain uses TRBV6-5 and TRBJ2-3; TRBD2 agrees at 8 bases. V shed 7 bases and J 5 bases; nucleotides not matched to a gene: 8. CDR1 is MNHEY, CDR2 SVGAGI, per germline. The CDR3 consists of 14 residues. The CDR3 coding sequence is TGTGCCAGCACAACGGGACTAGTCGGAGATACGCAGTATTTT. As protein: CASTTGLVGDTQYF.

CDR3: CASSLHGQHHEKLFF. The CDR3 nucleotides are TGTGCCAGCAGCTTACATGGACAGCACCATGAAAAACTGTTTTTT. V and J are TRBV7-2 and TRBJ1-4; D may be TRBD1 (6 bases). Germline CDR1 SGHTA, CDR2 FQGNSA. Trimming removed 2 bases at V and 6 bases at J, with 13 bases between. The CDR3 has 15 residues.

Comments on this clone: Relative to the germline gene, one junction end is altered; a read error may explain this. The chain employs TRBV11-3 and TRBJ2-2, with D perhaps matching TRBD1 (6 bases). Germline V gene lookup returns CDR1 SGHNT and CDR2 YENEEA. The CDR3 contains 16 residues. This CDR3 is CASSLERGHKAGKLFF. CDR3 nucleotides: TGTGCCAGCAGCTTAGAACGGGGACATAAGGCCGGGAAGCTGTTTTTT.

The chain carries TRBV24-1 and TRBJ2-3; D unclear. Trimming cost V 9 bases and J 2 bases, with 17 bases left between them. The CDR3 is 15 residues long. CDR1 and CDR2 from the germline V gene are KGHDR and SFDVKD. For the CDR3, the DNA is TGTGCCACCTCGAGGAGAGGCAGCTCCACAGATACGCAGTATTTT. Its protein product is CATSRRGSSTDTQYF.

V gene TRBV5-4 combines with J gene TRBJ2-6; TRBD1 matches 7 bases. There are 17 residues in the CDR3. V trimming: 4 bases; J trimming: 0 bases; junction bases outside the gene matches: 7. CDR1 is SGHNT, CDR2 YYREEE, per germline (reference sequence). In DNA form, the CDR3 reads TGTGCCAGCAGCGTGGGGACAGTTAGCTCTGGGGCCAACGTCCTGACTTTC. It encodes CASSVGTVSSGANVLTF.

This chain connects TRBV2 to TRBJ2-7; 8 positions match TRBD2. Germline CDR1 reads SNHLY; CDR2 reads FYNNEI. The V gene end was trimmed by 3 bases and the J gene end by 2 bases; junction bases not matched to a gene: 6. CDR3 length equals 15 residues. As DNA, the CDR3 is TGTGCCAGCAGTGACCAGCGGGGGCCCGCCTACGAGCAGTACTTC. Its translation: CASSDQRGPAYEQYF.

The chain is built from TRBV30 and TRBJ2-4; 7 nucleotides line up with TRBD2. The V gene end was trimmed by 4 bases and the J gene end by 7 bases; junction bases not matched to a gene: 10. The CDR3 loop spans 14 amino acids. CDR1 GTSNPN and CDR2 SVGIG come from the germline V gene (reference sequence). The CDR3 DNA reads TGTGCCTGGAATTCCATGCGGGGGATGAACATTCAGTACTTC. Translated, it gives CAWNSMRGMNIQYF. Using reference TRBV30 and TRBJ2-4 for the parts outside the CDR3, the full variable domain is SQTIHQWPATLVQPVGSPLSLECTVEGTSNPNLYWYRQAAGRGLQLLFYSVGIGQISSEVPQNLSASRPQDRQFILSSKKLLLSDSGFYLCAWNSMRGMNIQYFGAGTRLSVL.

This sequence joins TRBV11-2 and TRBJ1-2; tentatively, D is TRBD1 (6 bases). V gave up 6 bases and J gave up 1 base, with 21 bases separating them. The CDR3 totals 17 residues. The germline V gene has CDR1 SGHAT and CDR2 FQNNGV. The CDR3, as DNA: TGTGCCAGCAGAACTATCCGAGGGGGGGAGCTTAACTATGGCTACACCTTC. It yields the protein CASRTIRGGELNYGYTF.

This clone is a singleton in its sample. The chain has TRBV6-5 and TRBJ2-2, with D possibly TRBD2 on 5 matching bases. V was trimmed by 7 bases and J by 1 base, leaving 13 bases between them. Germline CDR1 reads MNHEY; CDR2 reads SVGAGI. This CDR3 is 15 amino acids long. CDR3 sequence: CASTTPRENTGELFF. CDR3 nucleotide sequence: TGTGCCAGCACCACGCCCCGGGAGAACACCGGGGAGCTGTTTTTT.

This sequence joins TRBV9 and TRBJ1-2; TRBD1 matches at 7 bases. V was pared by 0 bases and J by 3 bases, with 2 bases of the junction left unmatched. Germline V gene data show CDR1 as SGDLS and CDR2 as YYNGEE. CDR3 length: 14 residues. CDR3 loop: CASSVAQGDYGYTF. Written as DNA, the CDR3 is TGTGCCAGCAGCGTAGCTCAGGGGGACTATGGCTACACCTTC.

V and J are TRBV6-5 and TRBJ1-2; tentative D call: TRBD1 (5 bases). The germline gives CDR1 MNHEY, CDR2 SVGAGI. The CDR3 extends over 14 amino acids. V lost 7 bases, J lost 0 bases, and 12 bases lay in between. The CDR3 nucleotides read TGTGCCAGCACGCGGGGGAGTGCTAACTATGGCTACACCTTC. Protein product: CASTRGSANYGYTF.

CDR3 nucleotides: TGCAGCGTTGGAGTGACAGGGGGCTACGAGCAGTACTTC. Encoded protein: CSVGVTGGYEQYF. The V call is TRBV29-1, the J call TRBJ2-7; 9 bases are a match to TRBD1. Germline CDR1 SQVTM, CDR2 ANQGSEA. The CDR3 sequence is 13 residues long. Unmatched junction bases numbered 4, after V lost 4 bases and J lost 3 bases.

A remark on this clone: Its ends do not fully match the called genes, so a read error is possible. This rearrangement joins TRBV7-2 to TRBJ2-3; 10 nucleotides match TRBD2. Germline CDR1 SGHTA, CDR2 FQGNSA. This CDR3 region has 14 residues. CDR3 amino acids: CASSLAGATDTQYF. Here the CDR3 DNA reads TGTGCCAGCAGCCTAGCGGGGGCCACAGATACGCAGTATTTT.

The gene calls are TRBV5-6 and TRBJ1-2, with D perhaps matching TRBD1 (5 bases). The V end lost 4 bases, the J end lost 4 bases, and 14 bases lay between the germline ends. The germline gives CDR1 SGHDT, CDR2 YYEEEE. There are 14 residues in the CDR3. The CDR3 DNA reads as TGTGCCAGCAGCCCCAGGGTGCGAGGCTATGGCTACACCTTC. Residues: CASSPRVRGYGYTF.

The CDR3 region has the DNA TGTGCCAGCAGCCCAGGGGCCTATGAGCAGTTCTTC. Its protein is CASSPGAYEQFF. This chain connects TRBV7-9 to TRBJ2-1; possibly TRBD1 for D (6 bases). The CDR3 sequence is 12 residues long. Trimming stripped 5 bases from V and 8 bases from J, with 10 bases between. CDR1 and CDR2 (germline): SEHNR, FQNEAQ (reference sequence).

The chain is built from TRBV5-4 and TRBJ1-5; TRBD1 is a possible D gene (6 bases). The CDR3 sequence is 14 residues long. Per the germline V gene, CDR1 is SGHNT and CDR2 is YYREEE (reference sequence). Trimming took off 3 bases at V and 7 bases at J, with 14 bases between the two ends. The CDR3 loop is CASSSGGQGQPQHF. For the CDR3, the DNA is TGTGCCAGCAGCTCGGGGGGGCAAGGACAGCCCCAGCATTTT.